This TCR beta chain was recorded in a study of shared clonotypes between healthy human individuals. As for the study in general: The plates for each donor numbered three CD4 naive, three CD4 memory, two CD8 naive and one CD8 memory.

Sequenced by immunoSEQ multiplex PCR; TCRdb stores in-frame clones only, minus some. This table has some 1,100,000 clones, around three quarters appearing once. All donors qualified as healthy HIV-negative adults and had experienced no recent acute infections or vaccinations. Trimming cost V 4 bases and J 4 bases; bases outside gene matches: 2. CDR3 length equals 15 residues. The germline V gene encodes CDR1 SGHRS and CDR2 YFSETQ. The receptor's source is a man aged 18 to 29 in good health. Some clones in this sample may be carry-over from other donors' samples. The sample comprised memory CD4+ T cells from PBMCs. The subset is: CD45RA-negative fraction. The V call is TRBV5-1, the J call TRBJ2-1; 13 bases match TRBD2. CDR3 residues: CASSGTSGTYNEQFF. Written as DNA, the CDR3 is TGCGCCAGCAGCGGGACTAGCGGGACTTACAATGAGCAGTTCTTC.